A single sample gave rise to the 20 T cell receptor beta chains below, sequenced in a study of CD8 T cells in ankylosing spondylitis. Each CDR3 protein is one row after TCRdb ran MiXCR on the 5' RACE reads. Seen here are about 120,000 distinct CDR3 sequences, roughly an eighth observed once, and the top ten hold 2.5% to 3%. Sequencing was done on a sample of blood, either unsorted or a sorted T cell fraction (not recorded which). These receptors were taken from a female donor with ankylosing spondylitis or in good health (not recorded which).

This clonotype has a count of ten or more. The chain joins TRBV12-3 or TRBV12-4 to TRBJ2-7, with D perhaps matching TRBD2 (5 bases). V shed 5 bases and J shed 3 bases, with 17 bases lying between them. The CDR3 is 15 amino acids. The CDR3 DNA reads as TGTGCCAGCAGTCTCCATAACGGACTGAACTACGAGCAGTACTTC. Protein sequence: CASSLHNGLNYEQYF.

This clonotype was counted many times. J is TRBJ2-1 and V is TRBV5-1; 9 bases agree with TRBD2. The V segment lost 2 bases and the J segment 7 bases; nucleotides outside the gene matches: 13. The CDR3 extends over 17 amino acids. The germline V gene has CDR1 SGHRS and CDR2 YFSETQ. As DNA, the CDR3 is TGCGCCAGCAGCTTTGAGTCTAGCGGGATGGGAATGAATGAGCAGTTCTTC. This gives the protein CASSFESSGMGMNEQFF.

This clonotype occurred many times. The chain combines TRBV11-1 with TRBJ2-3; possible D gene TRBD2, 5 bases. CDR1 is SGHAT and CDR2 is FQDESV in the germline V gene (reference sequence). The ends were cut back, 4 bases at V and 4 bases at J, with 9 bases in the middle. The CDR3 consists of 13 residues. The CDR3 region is CASSSPGSDTQYF. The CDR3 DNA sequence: TGTGCCAGCAGCTCCCCGGGATCAGATACGCAGTATTTT.

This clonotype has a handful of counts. CDR3 DNA: TGTGCCAGTAGTACGTTCGGTGCGAGGGGTGAGCAGTTCTTC. Protein: CASSTFGARGEQFF. This chain joins TRBV19 and TRBJ2-1; D assignment may be TRBD1 or TRBD2 (5 bases each). The CDR3 has 14 amino acids. Germline CDR1 reads LNHDA; CDR2 reads SQIVND (reference sequence). V shed 4 bases and J shed 9 bases, with 16 bases lying between them.

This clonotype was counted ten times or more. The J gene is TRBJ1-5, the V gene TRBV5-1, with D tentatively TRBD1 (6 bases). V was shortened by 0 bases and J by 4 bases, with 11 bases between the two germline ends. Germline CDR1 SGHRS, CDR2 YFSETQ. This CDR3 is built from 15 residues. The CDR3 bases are TGCGCCAGCAGCTTGGGAGGACAGAAGAATCAGCCCCAGCATTTT. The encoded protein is CASSLGGQKNQPQHF.

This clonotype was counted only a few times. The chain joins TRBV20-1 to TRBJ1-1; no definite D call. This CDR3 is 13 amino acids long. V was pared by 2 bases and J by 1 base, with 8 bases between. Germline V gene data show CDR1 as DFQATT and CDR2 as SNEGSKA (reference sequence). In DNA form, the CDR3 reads TGCAGTGCTAGACACAGCCGGAACACTGAAGCTTTCTTT. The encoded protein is CSARHSRNTEAFF.

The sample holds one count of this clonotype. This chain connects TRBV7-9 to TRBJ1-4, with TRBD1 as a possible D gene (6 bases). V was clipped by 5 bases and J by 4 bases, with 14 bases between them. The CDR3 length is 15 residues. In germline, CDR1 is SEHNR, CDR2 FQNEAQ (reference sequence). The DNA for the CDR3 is TGTGCCAGCAGCCCGAGGACAGTGAATAATGAAAAACTGTTTTTT. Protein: CASSPRTVNNEKLFF.

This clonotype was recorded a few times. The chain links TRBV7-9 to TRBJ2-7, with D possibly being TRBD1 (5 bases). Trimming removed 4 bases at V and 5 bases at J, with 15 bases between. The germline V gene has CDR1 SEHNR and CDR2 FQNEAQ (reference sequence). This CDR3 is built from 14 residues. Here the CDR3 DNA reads TGTGCCAGCAGCTCGGACGTAGGGGCCAACGAGCAGTACTTC. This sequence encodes CASSSDVGANEQYF.

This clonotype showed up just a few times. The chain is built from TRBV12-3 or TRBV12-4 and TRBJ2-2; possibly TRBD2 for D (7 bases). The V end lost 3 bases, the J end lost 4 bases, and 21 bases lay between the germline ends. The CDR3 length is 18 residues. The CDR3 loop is CASSLRRGSRGGTGELFF. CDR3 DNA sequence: TGTGCCAGCAGTTTGCGTAGGGGTTCTAGGGGGGGCACCGGGGAGCTGTTTTTT.

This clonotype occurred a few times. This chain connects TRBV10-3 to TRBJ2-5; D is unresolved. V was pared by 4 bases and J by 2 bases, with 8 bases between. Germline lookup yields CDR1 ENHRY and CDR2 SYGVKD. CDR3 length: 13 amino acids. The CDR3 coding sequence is TGTGCCATCAGTGCAAGTCAACAAGAGACCCAGTACTTC. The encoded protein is CAISASQQETQYF.

CDR3 nucleotides: TGTGCCAGCAGCGAAGCGGGTGCTTACACAGATACGCAGTATTTT. Protein sequence: CASSEAGAYTDTQYF. The rearrangement joins TRBV5-4 to TRBJ2-3; weak D call: TRBD2 (6 bases). Germline V CDR1 and CDR2: SGHNT, YYREEE (reference sequence). This CDR3 has 15 amino acids. V shed 4 bases and J shed 2 bases, with 14 bases lying between them. The full variable domain, in which reference TRBV5-4 and TRBJ2-3 provide the parts outside the CDR3, is ETGVTQSPTHLIKTRGQQVTLRCSSQSGHNTVSWYQQALGQGPQFIFQYYREEENGRGNFPPRFSGLQFPNYSSELNVNALELDDSALYLCASSEAGAYTDTQYFGPGTRLTVL.

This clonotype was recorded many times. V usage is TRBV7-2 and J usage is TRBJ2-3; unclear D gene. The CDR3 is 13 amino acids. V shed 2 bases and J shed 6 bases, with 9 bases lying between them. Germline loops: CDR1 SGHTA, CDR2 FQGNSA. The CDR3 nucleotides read TGTGCCAGCAGCTTATTATTCGCGGATACGCAGTATTTT. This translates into CASSLLFADTQYF.

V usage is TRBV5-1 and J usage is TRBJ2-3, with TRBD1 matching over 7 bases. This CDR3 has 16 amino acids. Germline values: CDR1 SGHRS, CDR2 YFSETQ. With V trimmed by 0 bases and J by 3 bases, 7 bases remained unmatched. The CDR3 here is CASSLGPGQPTDTQYF. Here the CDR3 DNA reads TGCGCCAGCAGCTTGGGACCGGGACAGCCTACAGATACGCAGTATTTT.

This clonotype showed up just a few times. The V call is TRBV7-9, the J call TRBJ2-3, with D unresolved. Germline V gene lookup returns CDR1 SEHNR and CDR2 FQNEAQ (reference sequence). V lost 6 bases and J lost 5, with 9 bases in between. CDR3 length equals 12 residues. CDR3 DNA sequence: TGTGCCAGCAGACAAGCCGGAGATACGCAGTATTTT. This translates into CASRQAGDTQYF.

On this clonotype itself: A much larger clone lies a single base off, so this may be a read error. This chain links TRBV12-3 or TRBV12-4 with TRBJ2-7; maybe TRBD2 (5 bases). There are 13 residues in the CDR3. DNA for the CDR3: TGTGCCAGCAGTTTTGGGCGAGGGCTCGAGCATTACTTC. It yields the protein CASSFGRGLEHYF.

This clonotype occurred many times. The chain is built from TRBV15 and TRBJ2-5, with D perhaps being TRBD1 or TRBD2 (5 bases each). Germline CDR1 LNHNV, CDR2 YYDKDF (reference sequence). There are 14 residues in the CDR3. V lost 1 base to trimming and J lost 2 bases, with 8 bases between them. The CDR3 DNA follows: TGTGCCACCAGCAGAGTTGGGGGTCAAGAGACCCAGTACTTC. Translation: CATSRVGGQETQYF.

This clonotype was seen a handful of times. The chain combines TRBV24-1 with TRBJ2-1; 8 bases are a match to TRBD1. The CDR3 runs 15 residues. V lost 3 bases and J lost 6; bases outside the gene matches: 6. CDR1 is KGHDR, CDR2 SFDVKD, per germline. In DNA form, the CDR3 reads TGTGCCACCAGTGATGCTGGACAGGGAACCAATGAGCAGTTCTTC. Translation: CATSDAGQGTNEQFF.

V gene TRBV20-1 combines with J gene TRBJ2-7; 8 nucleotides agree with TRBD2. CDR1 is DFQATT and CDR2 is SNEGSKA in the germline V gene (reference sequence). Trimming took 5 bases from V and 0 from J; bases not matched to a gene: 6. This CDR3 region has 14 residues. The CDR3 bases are TGCAGTGCTTTGATAGCGGGGAGCTCCTACGAGCAGTACTTC. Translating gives CSALIAGSSYEQYF.

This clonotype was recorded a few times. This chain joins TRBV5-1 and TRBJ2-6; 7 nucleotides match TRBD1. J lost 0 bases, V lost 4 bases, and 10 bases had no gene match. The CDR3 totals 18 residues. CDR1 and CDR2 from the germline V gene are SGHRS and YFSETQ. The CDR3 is CASSPGTVDRSGANVLTF. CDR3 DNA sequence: TGCGCCAGCAGCCCCGGGACAGTAGATCGCTCTGGGGCCAACGTCCTGACTTTC.

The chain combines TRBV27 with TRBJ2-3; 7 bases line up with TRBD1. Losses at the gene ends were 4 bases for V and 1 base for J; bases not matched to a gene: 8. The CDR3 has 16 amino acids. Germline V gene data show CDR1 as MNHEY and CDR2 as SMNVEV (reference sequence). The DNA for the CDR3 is TGTGCCAGCAGTTCTTTAGGGACAGCGCGCACAGATACGCAGTATTTT. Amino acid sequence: CASSSLGTARTDTQYF.